Presented here are 13 T cell receptor beta chains from one specimen sequenced in a study of Ad26.COV2.S vaccination and SARS-CoV-2 variants. Treatment described: 15 to 20 received Ad26.COV2.S at low or high dose, single or two shots; 5 received placebo; per-sample allocation not given. It was on day 63 after the first vaccine or placebo injection that samples were taken. Some clones are missing from TCRdb's copy, which holds only in-frame ones; the method was immunoSEQ multiplex PCR. The sample gives fewer than 400,000 clones, 70% to 90% of which show up once; under 3.5% is in the top ten. Sequenced here: peripheral blood, sampled in a trial of Ad26.COV2.S vaccine versus placebo. The receptors derive from a person between 18 and 65 years old who received the Ad26.COV2.S COVID-19 vaccine or a placebo.

CDR3 sequence: CASSYVDGGETQYF. The DNA of the CDR3 is TGTGCCAGCAGTTATGTAGATGGTGGAGAGACCCAGTACTTC. The rearrangement links TRBV6-2 or TRBV6-3 to TRBJ2-5; no definite D call. This CDR3 spans 14 amino acids. Germline V CDR1 and CDR2: MNHEY, SVGEGT. V was trimmed by 3 bases and J by 4 bases, leaving 12 bases between them.

The genes are TRBV6-2 or TRBV6-3 and TRBJ1-5; 7 bases are shared with TRBD1. Germline loops: CDR1 MNHEY, CDR2 SVGEGT. The CDR3 spans 15 residues. Trimming at V came to 3 bases and at J to 0 bases, leaving 2 bases not matched to a gene. DNA for the CDR3: TGTGCCAGCAGTTATGGGACAGCTAGCAATCAGCCCCAGCATTTT. Translation gives CASSYGTASNQPQHF.

This clone was counted only a few times. This sequence joins TRBV6-1 and TRBJ2-7; 7 nucleotides line up with TRBD1. V shed 3 bases and J 2 bases; nucleotides not matched to a gene: 7. This CDR3 comprises 15 residues. Germline V lookup: CDR1 MNHNS, CDR2 SASEGT. In DNA form, the CDR3 reads TGTGCCAGCAGTGAGACCTTCGGGACAGCCTACGAGCAGTACTTC. This translates into CASSETFGTAYEQYF.

The rearrangement joins TRBV19 to TRBJ1-6; a weak D match, TRBD1 (5 bases). The length of the CDR3 is 13 residues. V dropped 3 bases and J dropped 7 bases, with 7 bases sitting between them. The germline V gene has CDR1 LNHDA and CDR2 SQIVND (reference sequence). The CDR3 here is CASSITGNSPLHF. The CDR3, as DNA: TGTGCCAGTAGTATTACAGGCAATTCACCCCTCCACTTT.

The rearrangement links TRBV5-1 to TRBJ2-1, with D possibly TRBD2 on 6 matching bases. The CDR3 sequence is 15 residues long. CDR1 is SGHRS, CDR2 YFSETQ, per germline. Deletions cut 4 bases from V and 1 base from J, with 12 bases between. The CDR3 sequence: CASSAGSLSYNEQFF. DNA of the CDR3: TGCGCCAGCAGCGCGGGGAGCTTATCCTACAATGAGCAGTTCTTC. Together with reference TRBV5-1 and TRBJ2-1, the CDR3 gives the full variable domain: KAGVTQTPRYLIKTRGQQVTLSCSPISGHRSVSWYQQTPGQGLQFLFEYFSETQRNKGNFPGRFSGRQFSNSRSEMNVSTLELGDSALYLCASSAGSLSYNEQFFGPGTRLTVL.

The chain uses TRBV7-2 and TRBJ2-2; D remains ambiguous. Trimming removed 5 bases at V and 3 bases at J, with 10 bases between. CDR1 is SGHTA, CDR2 FQGNSA, per germline. The CDR3 loop spans 14 amino acids. The CDR3 nucleotides are TGTGCCAGCAGCCCTGGCAGATACACCGGGGAGCTGTTTTTT. It encodes CASSPGRYTGELFF.

This chain uses TRBV5-4 with TRBJ2-5; a possible D gene is TRBD2 (7 bases). V lost 4 bases, J lost 5 bases, and 18 bases lay in between. Germline V gives CDR1 SGHNT, CDR2 YYREEE (reference sequence). This CDR3 is built from 15 residues. The CDR3 DNA reads as TGTGCCAGCAGCGGAGGCGGGGGCCCCTATGAGACCCAGTACTTC. Translating it yields CASSGGGGPYETQYF.

The chain links TRBV2 to TRBJ1-5, with TRBD1 matching 8 bases. Per germline, CDR1 SNHLY and CDR2 FYNNEI. The V segment lost 5 bases and the J segment 7 bases; nucleotides outside the gene matches: 1. The CDR3 loop spans 12 amino acids. This chain's CDR3 is CASSRQGQPQHF. CDR3 in DNA: TGTGCCAGCAGTAGACAGGGGCAGCCCCAGCATTTT.

As to this clone: The identical CDR3 is also encoded by other nucleotide sequences in the sample. The rearrangement links TRBV5-1 to TRBJ2-7; D not certain. V dropped 0 bases and J dropped 1 base, with 5 bases sitting between them. This CDR3 comprises 13 residues. Germline lookup yields CDR1 SGHRS and CDR2 YFSETQ. CDR3 DNA: TGCGCCAGCAGCTTGGATGTTTCCTACGAGCAGTACTTC. Protein sequence: CASSLDVSYEQYF.

The chain is built from TRBV7-9 and TRBJ2-1; 9 nucleotides align to TRBD2. Trimming cost V 4 bases and J 5 bases; bases outside gene matches: 12. The germline gives CDR1 SEHNR, CDR2 FQNEAQ (reference sequence). The CDR3 is 17 amino acids. This CDR3 is CASSSRLAGIIDNEQFF. The DNA of the CDR3 is TGTGCCAGCAGCTCGAGGCTAGCGGGGATAATAGACAATGAGCAGTTCTTC.

The chain has TRBV4-1 and TRBJ1-2; no definite D call. Germline V CDR1 and CDR2: MGHRA, YSYEKL. Trimming removed 1 base from V and 4 bases from J, with 13 bases in between. The length of the CDR3 is 15 residues. CDR3: CASSQGEGRVYGYTF. The CDR3, as DNA: TGCGCCAGCAGCCAAGGGGAGGGAAGGGTCTATGGCTACACCTTC.

Here the CDR3 DNA reads TGTGCCAGCAGTTACGGCGGCGGGGGGGCCGGTACGCAGTATTTT. It translates to CASSYGGGGAGTQYF. The chain recombines TRBV6-5 with TRBJ2-3; 9 nucleotides align to TRBD2. This CDR3 region has 15 residues. The ends lost 2 bases at V and 8 bases at J; junction bases unmatched: 8. Germline assignment: CDR1 MNHEY and CDR2 SVGAGI.

This chain links TRBV12-5 with TRBJ1-1; possible D gene TRBD1, 6 bases. The CDR3 consists of 13 residues. V dropped 6 bases and J dropped 8 bases, with 16 bases sitting between them. From germline, CDR1 is LGHNT and CDR2 FRNRAP. This chain's CDR3 is CASGFGGPSEAFF. CDR3 DNA: TGTGCTAGTGGGTTCGGGGGGCCCTCCGAAGCTTTCTTT.